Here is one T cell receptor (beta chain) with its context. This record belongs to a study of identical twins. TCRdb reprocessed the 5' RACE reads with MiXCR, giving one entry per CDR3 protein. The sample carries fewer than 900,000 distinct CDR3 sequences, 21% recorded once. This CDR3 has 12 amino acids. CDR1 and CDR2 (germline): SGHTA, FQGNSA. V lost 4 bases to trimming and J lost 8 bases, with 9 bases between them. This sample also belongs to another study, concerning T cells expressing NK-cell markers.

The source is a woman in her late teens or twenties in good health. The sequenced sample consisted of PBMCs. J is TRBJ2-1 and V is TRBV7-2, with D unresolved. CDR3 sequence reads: CASSYRWDEQFF. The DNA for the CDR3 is TGTGCCAGCAGCTATAGGTGGGATGAGCAGTTCTTC.